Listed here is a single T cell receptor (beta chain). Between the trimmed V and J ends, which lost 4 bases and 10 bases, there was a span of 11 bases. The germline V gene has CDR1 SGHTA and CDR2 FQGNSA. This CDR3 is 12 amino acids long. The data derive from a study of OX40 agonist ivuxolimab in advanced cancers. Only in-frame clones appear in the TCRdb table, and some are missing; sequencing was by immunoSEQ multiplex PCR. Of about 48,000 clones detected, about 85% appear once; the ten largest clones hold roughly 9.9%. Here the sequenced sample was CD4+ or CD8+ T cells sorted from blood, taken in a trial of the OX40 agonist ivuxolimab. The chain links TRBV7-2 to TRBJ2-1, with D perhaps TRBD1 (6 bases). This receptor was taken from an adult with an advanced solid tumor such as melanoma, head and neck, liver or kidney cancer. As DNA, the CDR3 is TGTGCCAGCAGCTGGGGGACATCGGAGCAGTTCTTC. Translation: CASSWGTSEQFF.